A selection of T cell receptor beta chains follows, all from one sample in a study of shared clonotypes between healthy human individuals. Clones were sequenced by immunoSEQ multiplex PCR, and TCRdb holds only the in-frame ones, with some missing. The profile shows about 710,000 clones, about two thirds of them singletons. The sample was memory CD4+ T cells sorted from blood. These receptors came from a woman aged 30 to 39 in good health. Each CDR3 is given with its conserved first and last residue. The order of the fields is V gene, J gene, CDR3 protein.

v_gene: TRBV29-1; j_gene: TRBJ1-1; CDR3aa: CSVTGFQYTEAFF
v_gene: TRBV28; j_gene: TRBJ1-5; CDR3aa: CASSFGQIGNQPQHF
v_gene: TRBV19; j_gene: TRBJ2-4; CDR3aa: CASSQWSGGRAKNIQYF
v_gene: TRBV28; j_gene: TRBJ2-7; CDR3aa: CASRPGTAYEQYF
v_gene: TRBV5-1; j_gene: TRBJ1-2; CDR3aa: CASSFGGRNYGYTF
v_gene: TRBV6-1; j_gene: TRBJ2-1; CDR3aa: CASSEAPRRRDEQFF
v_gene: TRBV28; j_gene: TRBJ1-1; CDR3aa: CASSLWLVNTEAFF
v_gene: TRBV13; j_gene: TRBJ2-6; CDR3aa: CASSLVLGNVLTF
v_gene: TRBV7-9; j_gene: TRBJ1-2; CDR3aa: CASSQGASRDYGYTF
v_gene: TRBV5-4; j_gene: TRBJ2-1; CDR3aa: CASSSQADEQFF
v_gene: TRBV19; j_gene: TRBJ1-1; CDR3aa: CASTMGRNTEAFF
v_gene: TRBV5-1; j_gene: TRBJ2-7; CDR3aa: CASSLEAAYEQYF
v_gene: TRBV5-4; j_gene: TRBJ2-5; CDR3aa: CASSPMGQGQETQYF
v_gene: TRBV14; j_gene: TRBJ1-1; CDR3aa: CASSHAGTKAFF
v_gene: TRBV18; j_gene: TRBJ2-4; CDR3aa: CASSPNGTLKNIQYF
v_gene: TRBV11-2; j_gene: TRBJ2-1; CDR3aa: CASSRQTGTDSYNEQFF
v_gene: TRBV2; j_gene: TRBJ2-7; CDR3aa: CASSESTLSTNEQYF
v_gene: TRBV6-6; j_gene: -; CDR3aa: CASSYSLAPYEQYF
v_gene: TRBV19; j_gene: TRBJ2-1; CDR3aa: CASSTSGSFDEQFF
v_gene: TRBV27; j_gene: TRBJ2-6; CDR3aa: CASSSASGANVLTF
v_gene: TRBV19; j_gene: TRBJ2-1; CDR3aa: CASSIYGSEEQFF
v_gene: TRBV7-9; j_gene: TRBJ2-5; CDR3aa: CASSLAKVQETQYF
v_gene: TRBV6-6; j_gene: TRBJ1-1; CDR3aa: CASTSEGNTEAFF
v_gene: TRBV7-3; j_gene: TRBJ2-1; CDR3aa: CASSSRQGVSYNEQFF
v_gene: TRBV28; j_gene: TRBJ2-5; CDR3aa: CASSLFFLAGETQYF
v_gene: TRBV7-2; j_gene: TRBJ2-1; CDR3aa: CASSSPNVGEQFF
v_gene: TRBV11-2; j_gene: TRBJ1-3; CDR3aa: CASSWIHVSSGNTIYF
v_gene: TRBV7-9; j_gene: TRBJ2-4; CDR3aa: CASSSWTSGVDWAKNIQYF
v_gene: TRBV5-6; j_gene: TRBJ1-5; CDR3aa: CASSWTGERGPQHF
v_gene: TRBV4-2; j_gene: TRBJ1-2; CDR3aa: CASSLERQGNYGYTF
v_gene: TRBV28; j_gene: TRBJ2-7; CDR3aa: CASIAGLSYEQYF
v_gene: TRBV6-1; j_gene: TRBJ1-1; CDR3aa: CASSGQQGSEAFF
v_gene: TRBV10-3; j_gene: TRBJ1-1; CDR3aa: CAISDPGHWNTEAFF
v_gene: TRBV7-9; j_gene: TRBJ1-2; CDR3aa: CASSSGIGTPNYGYTF
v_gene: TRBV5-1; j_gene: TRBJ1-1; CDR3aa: CASSPDRVGLQNTEAFF
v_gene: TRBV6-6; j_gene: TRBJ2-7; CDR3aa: CAHGTSGYEQYF
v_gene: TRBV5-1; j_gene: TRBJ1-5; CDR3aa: CASSLTGESNQPQHF
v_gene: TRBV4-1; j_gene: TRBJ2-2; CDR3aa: CASSLTGSTGELFF
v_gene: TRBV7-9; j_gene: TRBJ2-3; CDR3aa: CASSLGGLAGGTQYF
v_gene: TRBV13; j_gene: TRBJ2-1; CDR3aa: CASSLEATYSYNEQFF
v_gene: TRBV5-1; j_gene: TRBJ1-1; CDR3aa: CASSPNLRGNTEAFF
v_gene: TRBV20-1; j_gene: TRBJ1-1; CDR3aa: CSAPRMTEAFF
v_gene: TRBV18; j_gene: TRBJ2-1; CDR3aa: CASSPPGLAGEEFF
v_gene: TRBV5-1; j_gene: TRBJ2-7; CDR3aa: CASSLRTSGSYEQYF
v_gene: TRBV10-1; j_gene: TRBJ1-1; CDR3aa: CAPRRTGTRTEAFF
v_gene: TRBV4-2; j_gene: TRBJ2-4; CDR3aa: CARVGGVANIQYF
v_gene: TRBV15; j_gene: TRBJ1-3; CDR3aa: CATSRVGGVSSGNTIYF
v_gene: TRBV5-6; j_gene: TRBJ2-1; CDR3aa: CASSFTLGGTEQFF
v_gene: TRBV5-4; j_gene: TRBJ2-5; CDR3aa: CASSSGGLAVERTQYF
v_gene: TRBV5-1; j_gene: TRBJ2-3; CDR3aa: CASSLGLGSSTDTQYF
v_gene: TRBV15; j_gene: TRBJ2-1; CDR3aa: CATSRGPREINEQFF
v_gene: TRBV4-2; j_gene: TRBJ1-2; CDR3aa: CASSQDIWGGYTF
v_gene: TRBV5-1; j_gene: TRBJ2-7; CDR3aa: CASKGPLGQGPYEQYF
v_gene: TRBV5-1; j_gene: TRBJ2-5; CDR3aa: CASSGQGGGEETQYF
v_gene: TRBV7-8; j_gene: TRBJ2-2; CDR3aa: CASSAPRRRTGELFF
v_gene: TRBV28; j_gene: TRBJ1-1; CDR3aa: CASSYKALVQGDGEAFF
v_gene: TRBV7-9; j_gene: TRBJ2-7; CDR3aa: CASSLVGGPHEQYF
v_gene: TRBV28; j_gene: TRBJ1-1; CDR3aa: CASSLYVDTEAFF
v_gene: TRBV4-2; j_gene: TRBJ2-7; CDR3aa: CASSQEAGGASYEQYF
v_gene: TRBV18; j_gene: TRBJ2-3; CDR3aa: CASSAGAYTQYF